The TCR beta chain described here comes from a study of beta chain features in type 1 diabetes. General observations from the study: Among patients with Type 1 diabetes, TCRB CDR3s were moderately but significantly shorter in every one of the four CD4+ subsets. The naive, central memory and Treg TCRB repertoires looked more alike in patients than they did in healthy donors.

Turning to this clone: The antigen remains undetermined.

This CDR3 comprises 10 residues. Trimming stripped 7 bases from V and 3 bases from J, with 6 bases between. Germline CDR1 and CDR2: DFQATT and SNEGSKA (reference sequence). Based on CD45RO/CCR7/CD25/CD127/CD95/CD27, CD4+ regulatory, stem cell-like memory, naive and central memory cells were sorted. Every isolated RNA sample was fully reverse transcribed, so sequencing captured expressed TCRB transcripts. The protocol was immunoSEQ multiplex PCR, while the TCRdb copy is restricted to in-frame clones and leaves out a portion. The sample consists of 250,000 to 350,000 clones, 14% of them appearing once.

This sequence was found in a man aged 30 to 45 in good health. Sequenced input: central memory CD4+ T cells from blood. The chain links TRBV20-1 to TRBJ2-5; no clear D. The CDR3 region has the DNA TGCAGTGGCGTCGAAGAGACCCAGTACTTC. Translating gives CSGVEETQYF.